This entry describes one T cell receptor beta chain. Its specificity is unknown. The CDR3 has 15 amino acids. Trimming removed 1 base at V and 0 bases at J, with 10 bases between. Germline V gives CDR1 DFQATT, CDR2 SNEGSKA (reference sequence). Via MiXCR, TCRdb re-called the RT-PCR reads, giving one row per CDR3 protein. The top ten clones hold approximately 12% of a sample with 500,000 to 600,000 distinct CDR3 sequences, around 15% of them seen once. The entry originates in a study of response to subunit inactivated influenza vaccine. Notes on the study in general: It was the authors' suggestion that each seasonal influenza vaccination recruits few new T cells.

Sequenced material: PBMCs from blood, taken 11 to 12 days after vaccination. This TCR was sampled from a man aged 45 to 65 who received an inactivated influenza vaccine. This sequence joins TRBV20-1 and TRBJ2-1; no reliable D call. For the CDR3, the DNA is TGCAGTGCTAGAGTCGCCATTTACTCCTACAATGAGCAGTTCTTC. This gives the protein CSARVAIYSYNEQFF.